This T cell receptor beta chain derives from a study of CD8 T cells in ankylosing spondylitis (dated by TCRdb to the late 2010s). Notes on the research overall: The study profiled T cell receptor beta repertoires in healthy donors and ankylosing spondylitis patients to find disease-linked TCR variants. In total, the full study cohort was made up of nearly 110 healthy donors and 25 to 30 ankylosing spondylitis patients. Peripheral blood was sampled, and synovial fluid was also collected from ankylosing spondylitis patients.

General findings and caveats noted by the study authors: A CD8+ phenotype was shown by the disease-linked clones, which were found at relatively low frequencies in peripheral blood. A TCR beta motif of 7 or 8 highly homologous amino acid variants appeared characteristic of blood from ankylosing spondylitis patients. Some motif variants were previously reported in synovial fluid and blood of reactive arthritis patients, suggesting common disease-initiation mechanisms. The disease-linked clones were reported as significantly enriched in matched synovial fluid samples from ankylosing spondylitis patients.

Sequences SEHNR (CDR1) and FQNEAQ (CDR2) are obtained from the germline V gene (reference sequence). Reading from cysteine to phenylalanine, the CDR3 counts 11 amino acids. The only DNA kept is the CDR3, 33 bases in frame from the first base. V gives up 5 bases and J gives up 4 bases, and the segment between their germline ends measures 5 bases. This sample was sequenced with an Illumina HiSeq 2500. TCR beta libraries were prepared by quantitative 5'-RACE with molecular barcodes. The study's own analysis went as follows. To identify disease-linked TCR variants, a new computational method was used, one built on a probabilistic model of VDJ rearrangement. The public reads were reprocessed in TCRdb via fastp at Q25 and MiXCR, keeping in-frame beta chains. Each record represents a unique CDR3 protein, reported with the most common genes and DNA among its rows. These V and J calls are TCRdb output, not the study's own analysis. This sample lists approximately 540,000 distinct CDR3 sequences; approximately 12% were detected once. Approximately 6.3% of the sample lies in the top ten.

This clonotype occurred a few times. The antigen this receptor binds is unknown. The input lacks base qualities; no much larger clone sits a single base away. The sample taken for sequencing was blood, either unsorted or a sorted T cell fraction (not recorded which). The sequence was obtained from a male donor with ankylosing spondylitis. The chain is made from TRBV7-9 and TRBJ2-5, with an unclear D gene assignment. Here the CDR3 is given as CASSKLETQYF. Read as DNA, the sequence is TGTGCCAGCAGCAAATTAGAGACCCAGTACTTC.